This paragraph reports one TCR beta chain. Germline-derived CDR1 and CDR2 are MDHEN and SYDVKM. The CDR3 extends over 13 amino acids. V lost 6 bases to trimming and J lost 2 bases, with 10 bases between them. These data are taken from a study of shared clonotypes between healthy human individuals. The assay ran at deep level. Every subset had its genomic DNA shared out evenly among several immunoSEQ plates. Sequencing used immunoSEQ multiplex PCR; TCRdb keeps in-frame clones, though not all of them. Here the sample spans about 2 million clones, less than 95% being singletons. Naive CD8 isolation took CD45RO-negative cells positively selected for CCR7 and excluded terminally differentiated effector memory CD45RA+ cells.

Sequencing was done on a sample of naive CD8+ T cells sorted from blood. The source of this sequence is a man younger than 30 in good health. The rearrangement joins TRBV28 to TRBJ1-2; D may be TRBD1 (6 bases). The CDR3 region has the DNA TGTGCCAGCAGCAATCAGGGGAACTATGGCTACACCTTC. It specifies CASSNQGNYGYTF.